One sample yielded the 12 T cell receptor beta chains listed below, sequenced in a study of blood T cell repertoires in COVID-19 (dated by TCRdb to 2020 to 2021). Library preparation used the immunoSEQ multiplex PCR assay. The clones in this table, taken by TCRdb from immuneACCESS, are in-frame only. Not every clone is retained; where verified, under half of the shortfall comes from an unresolved V gene, and the cause of the rest is unknown. The sample data list 60,000 to 80,000 clones, and more than 75% of these were observed just once. The top ten clones comprise approximately 4% of the sample. Sequenced input: peripheral blood. Source of these receptors: a human donor in a cohort sampled during active COVID-19.

V is TRBV15 and J is TRBJ2-7, with TRBD1 matching over 7 bases. V lost 1 base to trimming and J lost 2 bases; unmatched junction nucleotides: 8. The CDR3 loop spans 16 amino acids. In germline, CDR1 is LNHNV, CDR2 YYDKDF (reference sequence). This CDR3 reads CATSRVRDRITYEQYF. The CDR3 DNA reads TGTGCCACCAGCAGAGTCCGGGACAGAATAACCTACGAGCAGTACTTC.

This chain connects TRBV7-9 to TRBJ1-3, with 7 nucleotides matching TRBD1. This CDR3 comprises 20 residues. Trimming at V came to 5 bases and at J to 2 bases, leaving 21 bases not matched to a gene. Per the germline V gene, CDR1 is SEHNR and CDR2 is FQNEAQ (reference sequence). For the CDR3, the DNA is TGTGCCAGCAGCACGCCAGCCGGGACAGAGGGCTCCAGACCTGGAAACACCATATATTTT. It encodes CASSTPAGTEGSRPGNTIYF. The full variable domain, with the rest looked up from reference TRBV7-9 and TRBJ1-3, is DTGVSQNPRHKITKRGQNVTFRCDPISEHNRLYWYRQTLGQGPEFLTYFQNEAQLEKSRLLSDRFSAERPKGSFSTLEIQRTEQGDSAMYLCASSTPAGTEGSRPGNTIYFGEGSWLTVV.

The chain employs TRBV28 and TRBJ2-7, with a tentative D call TRBD1 (6 bases). This CDR3 spans 14 amino acids. V shed 6 bases and J shed 1 base, with 13 bases lying between them. CDR1 is MDHEN, CDR2 SYDVKM, per germline. The CDR3 loop reads CASSRDTVSYEQYF. The CDR3, as DNA: TGTGCCAGCAGCCGGGACACCGTTTCCTACGAGCAGTACTTC. Full variable domain (outside the CDR3, taken from reference TRBV28 and TRBJ2-7): DVKVTQSSRYLVKRTGEKVFLECVQDMDHENMFWYRQDPGLGLRLIYFSYDVKMKEKGDIPEGYSVSREKKERFSLILESASTNQTSMYLCASSRDTVSYEQYFGPGTRLTVT.

The rearrangement links TRBV4-3 to TRBJ1-2, with a possible D match to TRBD1 (5 bases). V lost 0 bases and J lost 5, with 16 bases in between. Germline lookup yields CDR1 LGHNA and CDR2 YSLEER. The CDR3 extends over 16 amino acids. This CDR3 is CASSQDRIGGDYGYTF. The DNA for the CDR3 is TGCGCCAGCAGCCAAGATCGAATTGGAGGGGATTATGGCTACACCTTC.

This chain connects TRBV27 to TRBJ2-7; 8 bases are a match to TRBD2. Germline V gene lookup returns CDR1 MNHEY and CDR2 SMNVEV (reference sequence). The CDR3 covers 14 residues. J was trimmed by 4 bases and V by 1 base; bases with no gene match: 3. CDR3 region: CASSLYGRAYEQYF. The CDR3 coding sequence is TGTGCCAGCAGTTTATACGGGAGGGCTTACGAGCAGTACTTC.

This chain links TRBV13 with TRBJ1-3; tentatively, D is TRBD1 (6 bases). Trimming left V 5 bases short and J 8 bases short, with 13 bases between. The CDR3 consists of 13 residues. Germline CDR1 PRHDT, CDR2 FYEKMQ (reference sequence). The CDR3: CASSPQGIDTIYF. DNA of the CDR3: TGTGCCAGCAGCCCCCAGGGGATCGACACCATATATTTT.

The chain carries TRBV7-2 and TRBJ2-7; unclear D gene. This CDR3 has 14 residues. Germline V gene lookup returns CDR1 SGHTA and CDR2 FQGNSA. V shed 3 bases and J shed 6 bases, with 15 bases lying between them. The CDR3 DNA sequence: TGTGCCAGCAGCTTTGTTGAAGCGAGTCCCGAGCAGTACTTC. It encodes CASSFVEASPEQYF.

Here the CDR3 DNA reads TGCGCCAGCAGCCAAGGACAGAACCAAGAGACCCAGTACTTC. It specifies CASSQGQNQETQYF. The chain has TRBV4-3 and TRBJ2-5; D may be TRBD1 (5 bases). V lost 1 base, J lost 0 bases, and 6 bases lay in between. The CDR3 loop spans 14 amino acids. The germline gives CDR1 LGHNA, CDR2 YSLEER.

This clone occurred once. This sequence joins TRBV4-1 and TRBJ1-4; D is undetermined. Germline lookup yields CDR1 MGHRA and CDR2 YSYEKL. V lost 0 bases to trimming and J lost 8 bases, with 13 bases between them. The CDR3 sequence is 15 residues long. Here the CDR3 DNA reads TGCGCCAGCAGCCAAGAGTGGAGGTTCCAGGAAAAACTGTTTTTT. This codes for CASSQEWRFQEKLFF.

This chain joins TRBV4-3 and TRBJ1-5, with a tentative D call TRBD1 (6 bases). The CDR3 has 14 amino acids. The V end lost 0 bases, the J end lost 6 bases, and 9 bases lay between the germline ends. Germline V CDR1 and CDR2: LGHNA, YSLEER. As DNA, the CDR3 is TGCGCCAGCAGCCAAGACAGGGGTGGTCAGCCCCAGCATTTT. Its protein product is CASSQDRGGQPQHF.

The V gene is TRBV6-4, the J gene TRBJ1-2; 8 bases fit TRBD1. Trimming cost V 2 bases and J 7 bases; bases outside gene matches: 6. The CDR3 spans 14 residues. CDR1 and CDR2 from the germline V gene are MRHNA and SNTAGT. CDR3 DNA: TGTGCCAGCAGTGACCCGGGACAGGAGAGTGGCTACACCTTC. Its translation is CASSDPGQESGYTF.

The rearrangement links TRBV19 to TRBJ1-2; D remains ambiguous. From germline, CDR1 is LNHDA and CDR2 SQIVND (reference sequence). This CDR3 contains 14 residues. V lost 5 bases and J 8 bases, leaving 18 bases between the germline ends. CDR3 nucleotide sequence: TGTGCCAGTAGTTTCGAGGTGTGGGTTGAAGGCTACACCTTC. This gives the protein CASSFEVWVEGYTF.